These T cell receptor beta chains were read from a single sample in a study of CXCR3-negative and CXCR3-positive naive CD8 T cells. TCRdb reprocessed the 5' RACE reads and reports one entry per CDR3 protein, with no DNA. The repertoire table contains approximately 9,100 distinct CDR3 sequences. Sequencing was carried out using naive CXCR3- CD8+ T cells from blood. All receptors derive from a human donor in good health. Some clones in this sample may be carry-over from other donors' samples. Both conserved end residues are part of each CDR3. Clone size is given for some rows only: seen once, a few or many times, or a class if the clone is expanded.

medium-sized	TRBV20-1	TRBJ1-2	CSASTVPDYGYTF
.	TRBV10-3	TRBJ2-5	CAISESKDRGLQETQYF
medium-sized	TRBV4-3	TRBJ1-5	CASSQGEGTNQPQHF
.	TRBV19	TRBJ1-2	CASGDRVYGYTF
.	TRBV29-1	TRBJ2-3	CSVESGSTDTQYF
.	TRBV19	TRBJ2-7	CASSPGDTLYEQYF
.	TRBV7-6	TRBJ2-3	CASSSLDVRSTDTQYF
.	TRBV28	TRBJ2-5	CASSLGRQETQYF
.	TRBV29-1	TRBJ2-1	CSVEPGGNEQFF
medium-sized	TRBV11-2	TRBJ2-3	CASSAPSGRNPFTDTQYF
.	TRBV23-1	TRBJ2-3	CASKPTSVHTQYF
.	TRBV11-3	TRBJ2-3	CASSSEDTQYF
medium-sized	TRBV29-1	TRBJ2-4	CSVRDPLAKNIQYF
.	TRBV4-1	TRBJ2-1	CASSRSLGAGEQFF
medium-sized	TRBV12-3/TRBV12-4	TRBJ2-1	CASTPVLSSYNEQFF
.	TRBV2	TRBJ1-5	CDSSETGINQPQPF
.	TRBV6-5	TRBJ2-5	CASSSSLAGQETQYF
medium-sized	TRBV4-1	TRBJ2-1	CASSQDLAGVFNEQFF
.	TRBV10-2	TRBJ2-1	CASSESVGLNNEQFF
.	TRBV6-5	TRBJ1-1	CASSYSGTSYTEAFF
medium-sized	TRBV7-9	TRBJ1-2	CASRWGQGEYGYTF
medium-sized	TRBV19	TRBJ1-2	CASRGGLYGYTF
.	TRBV6-5	TRBJ2-5	CASSSLTGVETQYF